The T cell receptor beta chain described here comes from a study of T cell responses to AZD1222 COVID-19 vaccine. Sequenced by immunoSEQ multiplex PCR; TCRdb stores in-frame clones only, minus some. This table holds roughly 200,000 clones, approximately 95% found once. CDR1 and CDR2 (germline): MNHEY, SMNVEV (reference sequence). V trimming: 5 bases; J trimming: 5 bases; junction bases outside the gene matches: 13. This CDR3 is built from 16 residues. The sample consisted of peripheral blood, taken 28 days after the second dose of the MenACWY control vaccine. This sequence joins TRBV27 and TRBJ2-7; 9 nucleotides align to TRBD1. The TCR was taken from an adult who received the MenACWY meningococcal vaccine as a control. CDR3 in amino acids: CASSPYTGTGFNEQYF. In DNA, the CDR3 is TGTGCCAGCAGTCCCTACACCGGGACAGGGTTTAACGAGCAGTACTTC.